This T cell receptor (beta chain) was captured by sequencing in a study of shared clonotypes between healthy human individuals. The study's findings and limits: Sorted-subset samples were not fully sequenced, rarefaction indicated.

It was 200 to 250 ng DNA, around 32,000 T cell genomes, that sorted-subset replicate PCRs used. Method: immunoSEQ multiplex PCR; TCRdb's copy keeps in-frame clones and lacks some. Counted here are 2.3 million or so clones, approximately 93% occurring once; the ten biggest clones make up around 0.4%. Between the trimmed V and J ends, which lost 1 base and 4 bases, there was a span of 14 bases. This CDR3 region has 15 residues. Germline CDR1 SGHTA, CDR2 FQGNSA. This clone turned up a few times. Its target is unknown. The source material was naive CD4+ T cells from PBMCs. Specified subset: CD45RA+ positively selected. The chain recombines TRBV7-2 with TRBJ2-7, with D possibly being TRBD2 (6 bases). This sequence originates from a man aged 18 to 29 in good health. Some clones in this sample may be carry-over from other donors' samples. The CDR3 here is CASSLGLVLRYEQYF. CDR3 nucleotide sequence: TGTGCCAGCAGCTTAGGACTAGTTCTCCGTTACGAGCAGTACTTC.